These T cell receptor beta chains were read from a single sample in a study of CD8 T cells in ankylosing spondylitis. MiXCR was run by TCRdb on the 5' RACE reads, yielding one entry per CDR3 protein. The data show around 180,000 distinct CDR3 sequences, with 15% to 20% seen just once and around 4.5% held by the top ten. The sequencing input was blood, either unsorted or a sorted T cell fraction (not recorded which). The receptor set was obtained from a male donor aged 5 to 30 with ankylosing spondylitis or in good health (not recorded which). Each CDR3 is given without its conserved first and last residue.

CDR3: ASSLQGFGQPQH
V: TRBV12-3/TRBV12-4

CDR3: ASSLYGLAENIQY
V: TRBV7-9

CDR3: ASSYRGGSYEQY
V: TRBV6-5

CDR3: AWSVSESESEQY
V: TRBV30

CDR3: ASSPRRPDTEAF
V: TRBV6-5

CDR3: AIRGTSGLQRSSTDTQY
V: TRBV10-3

CDR3: ASSQSSGELYNEQF
V: TRBV4-2

CDR3: ASNRAGETQY
V: TRBV2

CDR3: ASTQRRKTAAGTNYGYT
V: TRBV6-5

CDR3: ASSEGLANEQF
V: TRBV2

CDR3: ASSPYLYGELF
V: TRBV12-3/TRBV12-4

CDR3: SASGQIPAGANVLT
V: TRBV20-1

CDR3: ASSLLQGQETQY
V: TRBV12-3/TRBV12-4

CDR3: ASSFGGNTGELF
V: TRBV27

CDR3: ASSPGLAGVAGELF
V: TRBV12-3/TRBV12-4

CDR3: SATGGVAGQITDTQY
V: TRBV20-1

CDR3: ATSDPGTSGSDRNTGELF
V: TRBV24-1

CDR3: SAKMIAGTLGAF
V: TRBV20-1

CDR3: ASSLNFVWESNTGELF
V: TRBV7-7

CDR3: ASSLVAGPPYEQY
V: TRBV5-1

CDR3: ASSALPGQGNEQY
V: TRBV28

CDR3: ASSLAAASGVYNEQF
V: TRBV5-1

CDR3: ASSQVLAGGETQY
V: TRBV6-6

CDR3: ASVWEGSDTQY
V: TRBV6-6

CDR3: ASSLWPGRQPQH
V: TRBV28

CDR3: ASSSDAYEQY
V: TRBV5-1

CDR3: ASSSTQREQF
V: TRBV7-2

CDR3: ATSVGTEQF
V: TRBV24-1

CDR3: AISNRDDTQY
V: TRBV10-3

CDR3: ASSLLRGSQPQH
V: TRBV27

CDR3: AISESLDRNYGYT
V: TRBV10-3

CDR3: ASSQTPQGEGETQY
V: TRBV4-1

CDR3: ASSQGIRGELF
V: TRBV27

CDR3: ASSPLVAISYNEQF
V: TRBV23-1

CDR3: SAALGLNTEAF
V: TRBV20-1

CDR3: SAPDPSSASEQY
V: TRBV20-1

CDR3: ATRDRSDNEQF
V: TRBV15

CDR3: ASSLKRGLNTEAF
V: TRBV7-8

CDR3: ASSLVPGQNTGELF
V: TRBV7-2

CDR3: ASRVSTDTQY
V: TRBV28

CDR3: ASSFSTGAYGYT
V: TRBV12-3/TRBV12-4

CDR3: ASSQEASGISTDTQY
V: TRBV4-1

CDR3: SVAQGGSSYNEQF
V: TRBV29-1

CDR3: SVEGGREVNTQY
V: TRBV29-1

CDR3: SVQVTGELF
V: TRBV29-1

CDR3: AWDLAGGGEQF
V: TRBV30

CDR3: ASSLLGTGDYGYT
V: TRBV28